These T cell receptor beta chains were read from a single sample in a study of Tregs in tolerant kidney transplant recipients. Assay: immunoSEQ multiplex PCR; the TCRdb copy retains only in-frame clones and omits some. The table shows 90,000 to 130,000 clones, with 90% occurring only once. The material sequenced was CD4+ T cells from blood, taken before the transplant. The source is a human donor who received a combined kidney and bone marrow transplant. The CDR3 runs from the conserved cysteine through the conserved F or W. A D gene is named only where the DNA matches it firmly. Size is stated for part of the rows, as once, few or many counts, or as a class when the clone is expanded.

>TRBV5-4|NA|TRBJ1-1|NA
CASSPSLANTEAFF
TGTGCCAGCAGCCCGTCTTTGGCGAACACTGAAGCTTTCTTT
>TRBV25-1|NA|TRBJ1-3|NA
CASSEIGILGNTIYF
TGTGCCAGCAGTGAAATCGGTATTTTAGGAAACACCATATATTTT
>TRBV5-1|TRBD1|TRBJ2-5|NA
CASSLETGGLETQYF
TGCGCCAGCAGCTTGGAGACAGGGGGCCTGGAGACCCAGTACTTC
>TRBV6-5|TRBD1|TRBJ1-5|NA
CASSPGQAFQPQHF
TGTGCCAGCAGTCCTGGACAGGCGTTCCAGCCCCAGCATTTT
>TRBV28|NA|TRBJ1-5|NA
CASRPGTLGAQPQHF
TGTGCCAGCAGACCAGGGACACTTGGGGCTCAGCCCCAGCATTTT
>TRBV6-5|NA|TRBJ2-3|NA
CASSYSGRGNTDTQYF
TGTGCCAGCAGTTACTCTGGGCGGGGCAACACAGATACGCAGTATTTT
>TRBV19|TRBD1|TRBJ1-5|NA
CASSIGTGNGQPQHF
TGTGCCAGTAGTATCGGGACAGGCAACGGGCAGCCCCAGCATTTT
>TRBV23-1|NA|TRBJ1-2|NA
CASGRRGPESGYGYTF
TGCGCCTCGGGACGGAGGGGTCCAGAATCTGGTTATGGCTACACCTTC
>TRBV23-1|NA|TRBJ2-4|NA
CASSQSRGTENIQYF
TGCGCCAGCAGTCAATCCCGGGGAACCGAAAACATTCAGTACTTC
>TRBV2|NA|TRBJ1-3|NA
CASGAGTGNTIYF
TGTGCCAGCGGGGCGGGGACTGGAAACACCATATATTTT
>TRBV5-4|TRBD1|TRBJ2-2|NA
CASSLPQGARSGELFF
TGTGCCAGCAGCTTACCACAGGGGGCGCGATCCGGGGAGCTGTTTTTT
>TRBV6-5|NA|TRBJ2-3|NA
CASSLHPDTQYF
TGTGCCAGCAGTTTACACCCAGATACGCAGTATTTT
>TRBV5-6|TRBD2|TRBJ2-3|once
CASSLGLAGRDTQYF
TGTGCCAGCAGCTTGGGACTAGCGGGGCGAGATACGCAGTATTTT
>TRBV7-9|NA|TRBJ1-4|once
CASSDWTAGDEKLFF
TGTGCCAGCAGCGATTGGACAGCCGGGGATGAAAAACTGTTTTTT
>TRBV6-1|NA|TRBJ2-3|once
CASSGGAKGTDTQYF
TGTGCCAGCAGTGGCGGAGCAAAGGGGACAGATACGCAGTATTTT
>TRBV18|NA|TRBJ1-1|NA
CASSPGLSNTEAFF
TGTGCCAGCTCACCCGGTCTCTCGAACACTGAAGCTTTCTTT
>TRBV9|TRBD2|TRBJ2-3|NA
CASSVAAGGITDTQYF
TGTGCCAGCAGCGTAGCAGCGGGAGGGATCACAGATACGCAGTATTTT
>TRBV5-1|TRBD1|TRBJ2-3|NA
CASSRRTGTENTQYF
TGCGCCAGCAGCAGACGTACCGGGACAGAAAATACGCAGTATTTT
>TRBV25-1|TRBD1|TRBJ1-4|NA
CASSDPGGAQEKLFF
TGTGCCAGCAGTGATCCAGGGGGCGCTCAGGAAAAACTGTTTTTT
>TRBV19|NA|TRBJ1-1|NA
CASSSPSSMKEIEAFF
TGTGCCAGTAGTAGCCCTTCGAGTATGAAAGAGATTGAAGCTTTCTTT
>TRBV28|TRBD2|TRBJ2-3|NA
CASSLGGSGDTQYF
TGTGCCAGCAGTTTAGGCGGGAGTGGAGATACGCAGTATTTT
>TRBV7-2|NA|TRBJ2-2|once
CASSLNGGSVFGELFF
TGTGCCAGCAGCTTAAACGGCGGTAGCGTTTTCGGGGAGCTGTTTTTT
>TRBV6-1|TRBD1|TRBJ1-3|NA
CASREDRGSGNTIYF
TGTGCCAGCAGAGAGGACAGGGGCTCAGGAAACACCATATATTTT
>TRBV19|TRBD2|TRBJ2-2|NA
CASSIWALAGRTGELFF
TGTGCCAGTAGTATTTGGGCACTAGCGGGACGCACCGGGGAGCTGTTTTTT
>TRBV4-1|NA|TRBJ1-1|NA
CASSQDRQSHTEAFF
TGCGCCAGCAGCCAAGATCGACAGAGCCACACTGAAGCTTTCTTT
>TRBV19|TRBD1|TRBJ1-6|NA
CASSGPQGVYNSPLHF
TGTGCCAGTAGTGGGCCACAGGGGGTCTATAATTCACCCCTCCACTTT
>TRBV4-1|TRBD1|TRBJ2-7|NA
CASSPRQGSPQYF
TGCGCCAGCAGCCCCAGACAGGGGTCCCCGCAGTACTTC
>TRBV2|TRBD1|TRBJ1-2|few
CASSDRGQGYGYTF
TGTGCCAGCAGTGACCGGGGACAGGGGTATGGCTACACCTTC
>TRBV5-1|TRBD1|TRBJ2-7|NA
CASTQGVDEQYF
TGCGCCAGCACGCAGGGGGTCGACGAGCAGTACTTC
>TRBV4-1|TRBD1|TRBJ1-4|once
CASSRQGGRSNEKLFF
TGCGCCAGCAGCAGACAGGGCGGGAGGTCTAATGAAAAACTGTTTTTT
>TRBV9|NA|TRBJ2-1|NA
CASSVSGQGYNEQFF
TGTGCCAGCAGCGTTAGTGGGCAGGGGTACAATGAGCAGTTCTTC
>TRBV5-6|TRBD1|TRBJ1-1|NA
CASSLGYRGPMNTEAFF
TGTGCCAGCAGCTTGGGATACAGGGGCCCCATGAACACTGAAGCTTTCTTT
>TRBV10-2|TRBD1|TRBJ2-5|NA
CASSAGTAQETQYF
TGCGCCAGCAGTGCCGGGACAGCCCAAGAGACCCAGTACTTC
>TRBV27|NA|TRBJ2-1|once
CASSPAGSSYNEQFF
TGTGCCAGCAGTCCGGCGGGGAGCTCCTACAATGAGCAGTTCTTC
>TRBV19|NA|TRBJ1-5|NA
CASSIAGSWVRQPQHF
TGTGCCAGTAGTATAGCCGGGAGCTGGGTTCGACAGCCCCAGCATTTT
>TRBV7-6|TRBD2|TRBJ2-2|NA
CASSGFLSGGGYTGELFF
TGTGCCAGCAGCGGATTCTTAAGCGGGGGGGGCTACACCGGGGAGCTGTTTTTT
>TRBV30|NA|TRBJ1-3|once
CAWRILSGNTIYF
TGTGCCTGGAGGATACTATCTGGCAACACCATATATTTT
>TRBV5-6|TRBD1|TRBJ2-7|NA
CASSLLRDREYEQYF
TGTGCCAGCAGCCTACTCCGGGACAGGGAATACGAGCAGTACTTC
>TRBV12-5|TRBD1|TRBJ2-7|NA
CASGLPTGTGYSYEQYF
TGTGCTAGTGGTTTACCTACCGGGACAGGGTACTCCTACGAGCAGTACTTC
>TRBV5-1|TRBD1|TRBJ1-5|NA
CASSLVPGQGYQPQHF
TGCGCCAGCAGCTTGGTACCGGGACAGGGATATCAGCCCCAGCATTTT
>TRBV11-3|NA|TRBJ2-1|NA
CASSPDRYNEQFF
TGTGCCAGCAGCCCGGACAGATACAATGAGCAGTTCTTC
>TRBV4-1|NA|TRBJ2-1|NA
CASSEVAHEQFF
TGCGCCAGCAGCGAGGTAGCTCATGAGCAGTTCTTC